The subject of this entry is one T cell receptor beta chain. Absent ophthalmopathy progression within 18 months defined stable Graves' hyperthyroidism. Diagnostic decisions used clinical symptoms, serum thyroxine and TRAb, thyroid ultrasound and orbital computed tomography. This sample was included in a study of T cells in Graves' hyperthyroidism and ophthalmopathy. From RNA transcripts, TCR beta CDR3 regions were amplified. HTBI primers were employed in a first-round RT-PCR of the TCR CDR3. TCRdb re-called the multiplex PCR reads through MiXCR, storing one row per CDR3 protein. The data show around 580,000 distinct CDR3 sequences, 35% to 55% seen once. The sequence derives from a woman aged 18-29 years with Graves' hyperthyroidism. Sequenced input: peripheral blood or thyroid tissue (not recorded which).

For the CDR3, the DNA is TGTGCCAGTAGTTTTGTGGCGGCGGCAGATACGCAGTATTTT. This sequence encodes CASSFVAAADTQYF. This chain links TRBV19 with TRBJ2-3; no clear D. The germline V gene encodes CDR1 LNHDA and CDR2 SQIVND (reference sequence). V was clipped by 5 bases and J by 4 bases, with 13 bases between them. The CDR3 consists of 14 residues.